The T cell receptor (beta chain) under discussion was sequenced for a study of T cell changes during pregnancy in multiple sclerosis. Concerning this clone: Other DNA sequences from this sample encode an identical CDR3 as well.

The CDR3 is 14 amino acids. CDR1 and CDR2 from the germline V gene are SGDLS and YYNGEE. V shed 0 bases, J shed 4 bases, and the junction held 2 bases outside the gene matches. The protocol was immunoSEQ multiplex PCR, while the TCRdb copy is restricted to in-frame clones and leaves out a portion. The sample lists tens of thousands of clones, 80% to 95% occurring once. This sequence was found in a female donor with multiple sclerosis, enrolled in a pregnancy study. The sequencing here drew on CD4+ T cells from peripheral blood mononuclear cells, taken after pregnancy. The chain combines TRBV9 with TRBJ2-5; 8 bases are shared with TRBD2. For the CDR3, the DNA is TGTGCCAGCAGCGTAGGTCTAGCGGGAGAGACCCAGTACTTC. It encodes CASSVGLAGETQYF.